The 24 T cell receptor beta chains given below trace back to one sample, sequenced in a study of blood T cell repertoires in COVID-19. This table comes from immunoSEQ multiplex PCR, and its TCRdb copy is limited to in-frame clones, with some not included. Of some 200,000 clones listed, approximately 87% were seen once; the top ten hold 3% to 3.5%. Sample: PBMCs or T cells enriched from blood (not recorded which). The receptors originated from a woman aged 45-65 years in a cohort exposed to, infected with or recovered from COVID-19 (not recorded which).

The chain joins TRBV6-2 or TRBV6-3 to TRBJ1-2, with 7 nucleotides matching TRBD1. The CDR3 contains 14 residues. The V and J ends lost 5 bases and 4 bases, in that order; junction bases with no gene match: 7. Germline values: CDR1 MNHEY, CDR2 SVGEGT. The DNA for the CDR3 is TGTGCCAGCAGTCGACAGGGCGTGAGCTATGGCTACACCTTC. The encoded protein is CASSRQGVSYGYTF.

This sequence joins TRBV4-2 and TRBJ2-5; possibly TRBD2 for D (5 bases). V lost 0 bases and J lost 1, with 15 bases in between. This CDR3 has 17 residues. Germline CDR1 is LGHNA and CDR2 is YNFKEQ. CDR3 loop: CASSQEWNQRGQETQYF. The CDR3, as DNA: TGTGCCAGCAGCCAAGAATGGAATCAACGGGGCCAAGAGACCCAGTACTTC.

This chain joins TRBV6-5 and TRBJ1-4; D may be TRBD1 (5 bases). Looked up from germline, CDR1 is MNHEY and CDR2 is SVGAGI. Trimming removed 3 bases from V and 8 bases from J, with 16 bases in between. CDR3 length: 15 amino acids. CDR3 sequence: CASSYRGGKEEKLFF. The CDR3 coding sequence is TGTGCCAGCAGTTATAGGGGAGGCAAAGAGGAAAAACTGTTTTTT.

The V gene is TRBV18, the J gene TRBJ2-3; TRBD2 matches 10 bases. CDR1 is KGHSH and CDR2 is LQKENI in the germline V gene. This CDR3 contains 16 residues. J gave up 3 bases and V 2 bases, and 5 bases lay outside the gene matches. The CDR3 sequence: CASSPSRTSGTDTQYF. The CDR3 DNA is TGTGCCAGCTCACCAAGTCGGACTAGCGGAACAGATACGCAGTATTTT.

CDR3 coding DNA: TGTGCCAACCGGCGGGGGCCGGGGGATACGCAGTATTTT. Residues: CANRRGPGDTQYF. The chain joins TRBV6-5 to TRBJ2-3; TRBD2 might be the D (7 bases). The length of the CDR3 is 13 residues. Between the trimmed V and J ends, which lost 10 bases and 6 bases, there was a span of 17 bases. The germline gives CDR1 MNHEY, CDR2 SVGAGI.

The CDR3 bases are TGTGCCAGCAGCTTAGCCCGGACAGCCTATAATTCACCCCTCCACTTT. It is translated as CASSLARTAYNSPLHF. J is TRBJ1-6 and V is TRBV11-2, with D tentatively TRBD1 (6 bases). CDR3 length: 16 residues. The germline V gene has CDR1 SGHAT and CDR2 FQNNGV. V dropped 1 base and J dropped 2 bases, with 9 bases sitting between them.

The J gene is TRBJ1-2, the V gene TRBV19; 7 bases map to TRBD1. This CDR3 contains 14 residues. V gave up 6 bases and J gave up 2 bases; unmatched junction bases: 6. Germline CDR1 and CDR2: LNHDA and SQIVND (reference sequence). As DNA, the CDR3 is TGTGCCAGTAGCGCGCTGGGACAGAACTATGGCTACACCTTC. Its protein is CASSALGQNYGYTF.

This clone was recorded only once. The rearrangement uses TRBV3-1 (or the pseudogene TRBV3-2) and TRBJ1-5, with a possible D match to TRBD1 (6 bases). CDR1 is LGHDT, CDR2 YNNKEL, per germline (reference sequence). Trimming stripped 3 bases from V and 15 bases from J, with 24 bases between. CDR3 size: 15 residues. DNA for the CDR3: TGTGCCAGCAGCCACGGGTCAGGGGATATTCTAAAAGTGCATTTT. This codes for CASSHGSGDILKVHF.

V usage is TRBV7-2 and J usage is TRBJ2-4, with D possibly being TRBD1 (5 bases). This CDR3 spans 17 amino acids. The V and J ends lost 0 bases and 7 bases respectively, with 19 bases between them. CDR1 and CDR2 from the germline V gene are SGHTA and FQGNSA. The CDR3: CASSLAGVGVERNIQYF. DNA of the CDR3: TGTGCCAGCAGCTTAGCAGGGGTTGGGGTGGAGAGGAACATTCAGTACTTC.

This clone was seen more than once but under ten times. V gene TRBV24-1 combines with J gene TRBJ1-5; D not resolved. Trimming removed 1 base from V and 1 base from J, with 7 bases in between. The germline gives CDR1 KGHDR, CDR2 SFDVKD. The CDR3 is 15 residues long. CDR3 nucleotide sequence: TGTGCCACCAGTGATTTCCGACAAAGCAATCAGCCCCAGCATTTT. It translates to CATSDFRQSNQPQHF.

The rearrangement joins TRBV7-3 to TRBJ2-2, with a weak D call TRBD1 (5 bases). V was trimmed by 10 bases and J by 6 bases, leaving 9 bases between them. The germline V gene encodes CDR1 SGHTA and CDR2 FQGTGA. The CDR3 sequence is 11 residues long. In DNA form, the CDR3 reads TGTGCCAACCAGGGCCCCGGGGAGCTGTTTTTT. The encoded protein is CANQGPGELFF.

The chain is built from TRBV4-2 and TRBJ2-3, with 8 positions matching TRBD2. CDR1 is LGHNA and CDR2 is YNFKEQ in the germline V gene. The CDR3 spans 17 residues. V lost 1 base to trimming and J lost 4 bases; unmatched junction nucleotides: 10. The CDR3 bases are TGTGCCAGCAGCCAAGGTTCGGGGGGGGGCCGCTCAGATACGCAGTATTTT. It codes for CASSQGSGGGRSDTQYF.

The chain employs TRBV6-5 and TRBJ1-6; D is uncertain. Trimming pared 5 bases from V and 7 bases from J, leaving 12 bases between. The CDR3 runs 14 residues. In germline, CDR1 is MNHEY, CDR2 SVGAGI. In DNA form, the CDR3 reads TGTGCCAGCAGTCGACTACCCAAAAATTCACCCCTCCACTTT. Its translation is CASSRLPKNSPLHF.

This chain uses TRBV19 with TRBJ2-4; the match to TRBD1 covers 8 bases. This CDR3 has 14 amino acids. Germline V CDR1 and CDR2: LNHDA, SQIVND (reference sequence). J gave up 7 bases and V 4 bases, and 6 bases lay outside the gene matches. As DNA, the CDR3 is TGTGCCAGTAGTACCGGACAGGGTGGGAACATTCAGTACTTC. This translates into CASSTGQGGNIQYF.

J is TRBJ2-3 and V is TRBV19, with TRBD2 matching over 11 bases. Germline V CDR1 and CDR2: LNHDA, SQIVND (reference sequence). This CDR3 contains 16 residues. V dropped 4 bases and J dropped 2; count of bases not matched to a gene: 5. The CDR3 sequence is CASSSTGLAATDTQYF. CDR3 sequence (DNA): TGTGCCAGTAGTAGTACGGGACTAGCGGCCACAGATACGCAGTATTTT.

This clone was seen a single time. The chain carries TRBV6-5 and TRBJ1-5, with a tentative D call TRBD1 (6 bases). V was clipped by 8 bases and J by 4 bases, with 15 bases between them. CDR1 and CDR2 (germline): MNHEY, SVGAGI. This CDR3 is 14 amino acids long. CDR3 residues: CASGFAGENQPQHF. As DNA, the CDR3 is TGTGCCAGCGGGTTTGCAGGGGAGAATCAGCCCCAGCATTTT.

The chain is built from TRBV7-2 and TRBJ1-4; 8 bases line up with TRBD1. There are 15 residues in the CDR3. With 0 bases clipped from V and 6 bases from J, the junction kept 3 bases outside the gene matches. Germline-derived CDR1 and CDR2 are SGHTA and FQGNSA. The CDR3 region has the DNA TGTGCCAGCAGCTTAGCCAGGGGGCTGTATGAAAAACTGTTTTTT. Its translation: CASSLARGLYEKLFF.

This clone was seen more than once but under ten times. The V and J genes are TRBV27 and TRBJ1-6; D gene uncertain. Germline V gene lookup returns CDR1 MNHEY and CDR2 SMNVEV (reference sequence). Trimming removed 3 bases at V and 7 bases at J, with 7 bases between. This CDR3 is built from 13 residues. DNA of the CDR3: TGTGCCAGCAGTTTCGGAGCGAATTCACCCCTCCACTTT. It is translated as CASSFGANSPLHF.

This clone was detected only once. The chain is built from TRBV6-2 or TRBV6-3 and TRBJ2-1; D is possibly TRBD2 (7 bases). V was cut by 0 bases and J by 8 bases, with 20 bases left in between. This CDR3 spans 17 amino acids. The germline V gene encodes CDR1 MNHEY and CDR2 SVGEGT. The CDR3 region is CASSYSTGGGGSDEQFF. CDR3 sequence (DNA): TGTGCCAGCAGTTACTCGACTGGCGGCGGGGGCAGTGATGAGCAGTTCTTC.

The chain is built from TRBV11-2 and TRBJ2-7; the D gene is possibly TRBD2 (5 bases). Looked up from germline, CDR1 is SGHAT and CDR2 is FQNNGV. Trimming left V 0 bases short and J 2 bases short, with 8 bases between. The length of the CDR3 is 14 residues. This CDR3 reads CASSLDPGTYEQYF. The CDR3 nucleotides read TGTGCCAGCAGCTTAGATCCCGGGACCTACGAGCAGTACTTC.

This clone was seen only a few times. CDR3 amino acids: CASSVSGTATLPSQYF. The DNA for the CDR3 is TGTGCCAGCAGCGTATCTGGGACAGCCACCCTCCCATCGCAGTATTTT. The genes are TRBV9 and TRBJ2-3; 7 bases line up with TRBD1. V shed 1 base and J 10 bases; nucleotides not matched to a gene: 15. This CDR3 has 16 residues. Germline V gene data show CDR1 as SGDLS and CDR2 as YYNGEE.

V usage is TRBV11-2 and J usage is TRBJ2-2, with D unclear. Germline V lookup: CDR1 SGHAT, CDR2 FQNNGV. The CDR3 consists of 14 residues. Trimming removed 0 bases at V and 5 bases at J, with 7 bases between. The CDR3 loop reads CASSLDWATGELFF. Written as DNA, the CDR3 is TGTGCCAGCAGCTTAGATTGGGCAACCGGGGAGCTGTTTTTT.

The rearrangement uses TRBV18 and TRBJ2-3, with TRBD2 matching over 11 bases. J gave up 0 bases and V 1 base, and 6 bases lay outside the gene matches. The CDR3 contains 18 residues. Germline-derived CDR1 and CDR2 are KGHSH and LQKENI. The CDR3 bases are TGTGCCAGCTCACCACTAAGTCTAGCGGGGGGTAGCACAGATACGCAGTATTTT. Translating it yields CASSPLSLAGGSTDTQYF.

The chain is built from TRBV11-2 and TRBJ2-1; a possible D gene is TRBD2 (5 bases). Trimming removed 1 base from V and 9 bases from J, with 13 bases in between. The CDR3 spans 14 residues. Germline CDR1 and CDR2: SGHAT and FQNNGV. For the CDR3, the DNA is TGTGCCAGCAGCTTAGGTCTCTCGGCGGGTGAGCAGTTCTTC. Its protein product is CASSLGLSAGEQFF.